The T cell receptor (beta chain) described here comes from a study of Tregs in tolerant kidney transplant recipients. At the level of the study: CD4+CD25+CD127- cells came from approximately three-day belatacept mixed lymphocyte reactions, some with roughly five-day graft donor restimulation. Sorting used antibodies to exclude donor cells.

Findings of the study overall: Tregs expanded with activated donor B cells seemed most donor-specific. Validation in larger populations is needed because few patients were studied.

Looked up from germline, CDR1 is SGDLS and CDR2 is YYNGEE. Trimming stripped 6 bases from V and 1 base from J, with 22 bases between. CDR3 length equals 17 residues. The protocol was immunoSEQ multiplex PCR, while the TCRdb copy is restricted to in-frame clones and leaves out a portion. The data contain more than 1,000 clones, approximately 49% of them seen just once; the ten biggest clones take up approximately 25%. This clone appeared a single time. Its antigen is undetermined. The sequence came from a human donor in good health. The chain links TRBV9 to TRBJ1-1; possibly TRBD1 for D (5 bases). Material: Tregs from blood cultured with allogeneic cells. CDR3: CASITRVSTCPNTEAFF. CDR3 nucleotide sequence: TGTGCCAGCATTACCAGGGTCTCTACTTGCCCGAACACTGAAGCTTTCTTT.